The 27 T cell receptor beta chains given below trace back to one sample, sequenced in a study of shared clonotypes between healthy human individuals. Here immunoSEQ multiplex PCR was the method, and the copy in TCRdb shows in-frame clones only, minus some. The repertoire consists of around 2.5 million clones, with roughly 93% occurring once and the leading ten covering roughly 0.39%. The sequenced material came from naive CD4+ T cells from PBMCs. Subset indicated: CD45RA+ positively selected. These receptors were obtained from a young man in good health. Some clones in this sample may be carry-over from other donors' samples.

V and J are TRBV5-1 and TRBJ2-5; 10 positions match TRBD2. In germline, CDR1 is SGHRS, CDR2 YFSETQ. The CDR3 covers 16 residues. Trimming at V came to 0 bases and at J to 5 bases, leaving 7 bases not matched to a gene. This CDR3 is CASSLAPASGSETQYF. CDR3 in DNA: TGCGCCAGCAGCTTGGCCCCGGCTAGCGGGAGCGAGACCCAGTACTTC.

The CDR3 sequence is CASSDPPGGDTEAFF. The DNA for the CDR3 is TGTGCCAGCAGTGACCCCCCTGGGGGGGACACTGAAGCTTTCTTT. V is TRBV6-4 and J is TRBJ1-1, with a possible D match to TRBD1 (5 bases). CDR1 and CDR2 from the germline V gene are MRHNA and SNTAGT. The ends were cut back, 2 bases at V and 3 bases at J, with 13 bases in the middle. CDR3 length: 15 residues.

CDR3: CASSLRPGTGTDTQYF. CDR3 coding DNA: TGTGCCAGCAGTCTCCGTCCCGGGACGGGTACAGATACGCAGTATTTT. The chain joins TRBV27 to TRBJ2-3; D possibly uses TRBD1 or TRBD2 (5 bases each). V lost 5 bases, J lost 3 bases, and 18 bases lay in between. The germline gives CDR1 MNHEY, CDR2 SMNVEV (reference sequence). The CDR3 covers 16 residues.

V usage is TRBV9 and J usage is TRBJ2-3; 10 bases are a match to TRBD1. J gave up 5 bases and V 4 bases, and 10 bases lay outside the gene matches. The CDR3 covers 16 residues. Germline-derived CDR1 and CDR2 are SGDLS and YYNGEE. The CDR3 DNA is TGTGCCAGCAGCTCCCGGACAGGGGGAGTGATAGATACGCAGTATTTT. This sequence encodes CASSSRTGGVIDTQYF.

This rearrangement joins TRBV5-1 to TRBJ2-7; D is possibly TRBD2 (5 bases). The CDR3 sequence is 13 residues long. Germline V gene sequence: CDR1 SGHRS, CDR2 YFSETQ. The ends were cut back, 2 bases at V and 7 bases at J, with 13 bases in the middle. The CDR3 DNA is TGCGCCAGCAGCTTAGGAAACAGAGGGGAGCAGTACTTC. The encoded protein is CASSLGNRGEQYF.

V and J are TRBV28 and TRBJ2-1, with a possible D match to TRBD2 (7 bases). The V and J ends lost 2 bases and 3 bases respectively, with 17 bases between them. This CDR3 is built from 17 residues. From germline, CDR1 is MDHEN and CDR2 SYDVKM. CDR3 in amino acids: CASSLLIEAGHYNEQFF. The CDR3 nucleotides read TGTGCCAGCAGTTTACTAATAGAAGCGGGACACTACAATGAGCAGTTCTTC.

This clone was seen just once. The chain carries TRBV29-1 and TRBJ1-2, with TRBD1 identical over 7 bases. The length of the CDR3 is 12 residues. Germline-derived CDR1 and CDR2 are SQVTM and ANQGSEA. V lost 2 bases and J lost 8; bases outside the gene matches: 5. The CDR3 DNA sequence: TGCAGCGTTGAATTGACAGGGCGAGGCTACACCTTC. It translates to CSVELTGRGYTF.

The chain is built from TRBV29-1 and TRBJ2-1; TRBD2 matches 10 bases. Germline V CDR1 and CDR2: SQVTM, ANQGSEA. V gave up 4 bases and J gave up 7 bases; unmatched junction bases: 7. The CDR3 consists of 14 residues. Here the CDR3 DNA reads TGCAGCGTTGTAAGCGGGAGGGCCTTAAATGAGCAGTTCTTC. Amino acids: CSVVSGRALNEQFF.

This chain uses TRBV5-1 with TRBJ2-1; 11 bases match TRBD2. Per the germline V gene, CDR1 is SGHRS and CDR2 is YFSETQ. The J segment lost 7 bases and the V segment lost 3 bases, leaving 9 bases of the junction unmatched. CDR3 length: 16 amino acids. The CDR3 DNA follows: TGCGCCAGCAGCTGGCCAGTACTAGCGGGAGAAAATGAGCAGTTCTTC. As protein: CASSWPVLAGENEQFF.

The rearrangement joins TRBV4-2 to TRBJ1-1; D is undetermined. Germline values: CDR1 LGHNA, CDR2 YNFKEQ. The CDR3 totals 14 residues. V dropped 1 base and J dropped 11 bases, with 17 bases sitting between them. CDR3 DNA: TGTGCCAGCAGCCAAGCTATCGACGGATCGGCCGCTTTCTTT. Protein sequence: CASSQAIDGSAAFF.

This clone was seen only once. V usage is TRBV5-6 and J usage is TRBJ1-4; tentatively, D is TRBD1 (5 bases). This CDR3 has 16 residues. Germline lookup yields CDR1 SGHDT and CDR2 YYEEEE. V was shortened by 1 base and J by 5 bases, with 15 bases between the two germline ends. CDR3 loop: CASSLRAGTGNEKLFF. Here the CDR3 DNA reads TGTGCCAGCAGCTTGCGGGCGGGGACGGGGAATGAAAAACTGTTTTTT.

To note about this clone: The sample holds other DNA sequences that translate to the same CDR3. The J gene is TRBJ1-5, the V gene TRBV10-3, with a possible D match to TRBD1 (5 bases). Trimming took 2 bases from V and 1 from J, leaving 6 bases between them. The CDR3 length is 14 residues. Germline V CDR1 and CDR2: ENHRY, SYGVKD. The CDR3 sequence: CAISETGSNQPQHF. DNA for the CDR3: TGTGCCATCAGTGAGACAGGAAGCAATCAGCCCCAGCATTTT.

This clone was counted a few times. The DNA for the CDR3 is TGTGCCTGGGGTGGGGACAGAGGACAGCCCCAGCATTTT. Amino acids: CAWGGDRGQPQHF. The J gene is TRBJ1-5, the V gene TRBV30; 7 bases are shared with TRBD1. The length of the CDR3 is 13 residues. Losses at the gene ends were 5 bases for V and 7 bases for J; bases not matched to a gene: 8. Germline CDR1 GTSNPN, CDR2 SVGIG (reference sequence).

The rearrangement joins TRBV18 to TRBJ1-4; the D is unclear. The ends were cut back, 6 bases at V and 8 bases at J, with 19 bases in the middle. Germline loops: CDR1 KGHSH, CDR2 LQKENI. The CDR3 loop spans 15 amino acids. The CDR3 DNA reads TGTGCCAGCTCCTACCTTGCTCCAGGAGACGAAAAACTGTTTTTT. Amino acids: CASSYLAPGDEKLFF. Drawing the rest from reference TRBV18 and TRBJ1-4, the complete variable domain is NAGVMQNPRHLVRRRGQEARLRCSPMKGHSHVYWYRQLPEEGLKFMVYLQKENIIDESGMPKERFSAEFPKEGPSILRIQQVVRGDSAAYFCASSYLAPGDEKLFFGSGTQLSVL.

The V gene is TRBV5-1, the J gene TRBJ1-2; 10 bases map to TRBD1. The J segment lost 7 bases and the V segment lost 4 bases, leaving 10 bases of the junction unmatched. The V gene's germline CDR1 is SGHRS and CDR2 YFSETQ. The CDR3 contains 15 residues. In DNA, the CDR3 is TGCGCCAGCAGCCTGGGCGGGACAGGGGAGGCTGGCTACACCTTC. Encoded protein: CASSLGGTGEAGYTF.

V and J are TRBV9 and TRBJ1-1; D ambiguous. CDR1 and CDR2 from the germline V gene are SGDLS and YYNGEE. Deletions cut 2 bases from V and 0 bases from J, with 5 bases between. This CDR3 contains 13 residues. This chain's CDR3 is CASSVTVNTEAFF. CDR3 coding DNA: TGTGCCAGCAGCGTGACGGTGAACACTGAAGCTTTCTTT.

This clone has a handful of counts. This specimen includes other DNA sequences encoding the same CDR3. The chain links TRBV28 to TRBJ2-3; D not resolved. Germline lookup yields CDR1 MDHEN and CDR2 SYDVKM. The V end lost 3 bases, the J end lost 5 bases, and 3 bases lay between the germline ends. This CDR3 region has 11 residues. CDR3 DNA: TGTGCCAGCAGTTTTCAAGATACGCAGTATTTT. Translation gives CASSFQDTQYF.

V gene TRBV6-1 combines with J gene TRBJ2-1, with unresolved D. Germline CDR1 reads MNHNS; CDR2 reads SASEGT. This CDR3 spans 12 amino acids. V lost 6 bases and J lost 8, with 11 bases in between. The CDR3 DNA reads TGTGCCAGCAGCCCCCCGGCGGATGAGCAGTTCTTC. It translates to CASSPPADEQFF.

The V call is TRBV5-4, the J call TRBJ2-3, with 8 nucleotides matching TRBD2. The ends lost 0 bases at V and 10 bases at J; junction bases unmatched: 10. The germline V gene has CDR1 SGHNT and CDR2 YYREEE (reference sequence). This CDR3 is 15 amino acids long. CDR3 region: CASSLALTSVEAQYF. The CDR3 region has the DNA TGTGCCAGCAGCTTGGCACTGACTAGCGTCGAAGCGCAGTATTTT.

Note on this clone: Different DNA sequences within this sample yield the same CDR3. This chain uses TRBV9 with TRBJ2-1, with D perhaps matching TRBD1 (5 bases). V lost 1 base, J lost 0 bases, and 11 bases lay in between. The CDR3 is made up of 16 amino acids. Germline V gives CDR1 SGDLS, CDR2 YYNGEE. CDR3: CASSVSSGISYNEQFF. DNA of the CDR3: TGTGCCAGCAGCGTAAGCTCAGGGATCTCCTACAATGAGCAGTTCTTC.

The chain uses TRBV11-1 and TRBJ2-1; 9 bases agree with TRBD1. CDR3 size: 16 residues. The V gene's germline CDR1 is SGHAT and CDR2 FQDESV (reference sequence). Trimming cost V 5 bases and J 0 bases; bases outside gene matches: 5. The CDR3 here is CASSPDRGSSYNEQFF. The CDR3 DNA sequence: TGTGCCAGCAGCCCGGACAGGGGAAGCTCCTACAATGAGCAGTTCTTC.

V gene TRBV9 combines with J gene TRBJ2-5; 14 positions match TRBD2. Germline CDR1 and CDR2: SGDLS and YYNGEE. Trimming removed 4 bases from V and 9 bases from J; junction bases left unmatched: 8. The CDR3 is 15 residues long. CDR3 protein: CASSSGTSGRGAQYF. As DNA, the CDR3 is TGTGCCAGCAGCTCCGGGACTAGCGGGAGAGGGGCCCAGTACTTC.

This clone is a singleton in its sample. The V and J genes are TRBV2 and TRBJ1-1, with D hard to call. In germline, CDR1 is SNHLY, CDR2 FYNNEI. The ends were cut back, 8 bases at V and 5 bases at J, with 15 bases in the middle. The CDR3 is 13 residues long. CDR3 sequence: CASLYSSGTEAFF. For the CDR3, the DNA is TGTGCCAGCCTATATTCCTCGGGAACTGAAGCTTTCTTT.

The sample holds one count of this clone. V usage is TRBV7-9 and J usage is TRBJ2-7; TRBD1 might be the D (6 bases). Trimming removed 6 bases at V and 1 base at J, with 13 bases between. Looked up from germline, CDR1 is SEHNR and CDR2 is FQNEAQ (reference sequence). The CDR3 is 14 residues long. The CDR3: CASRGASGSYEQYF. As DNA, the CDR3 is TGTGCCAGCAGGGGGGCCTCCGGGTCCTACGAGCAGTACTTC.

Here the CDR3 reads CASSAGLAGGYNEQFF. The DNA for the CDR3 is TGCGCCAGCAGCGCAGGACTAGCGGGGGGCTACAATGAGCAGTTCTTC. The chain is built from TRBV4-3 and TRBJ2-1; 14 nucleotides line up with TRBD2. The CDR3 consists of 16 residues. After removal of 5 bases from V and 3 bases from J, the junction contained 3 bases not matched to a gene. Germline V gene data show CDR1 as LGHNA and CDR2 as YSLEER.

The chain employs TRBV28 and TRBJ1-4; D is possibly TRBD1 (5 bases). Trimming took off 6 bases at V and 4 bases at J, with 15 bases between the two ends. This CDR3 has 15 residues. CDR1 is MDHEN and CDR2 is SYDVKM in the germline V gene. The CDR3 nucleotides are TGTGCCAGCAGCCCTTCGGGAGGGGTTAATGAAAAACTGTTTTTT. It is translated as CASSPSGGVNEKLFF.

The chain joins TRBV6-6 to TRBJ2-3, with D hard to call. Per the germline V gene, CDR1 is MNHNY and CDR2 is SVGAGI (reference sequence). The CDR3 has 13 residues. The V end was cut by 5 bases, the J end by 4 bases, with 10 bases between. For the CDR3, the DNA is TGTGCCAGCAGTAACGATAGGCCAGATACGCAGTATTTT. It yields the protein CASSNDRPDTQYF.